The 17 T cell receptor beta chains given below trace back to one sample, sequenced in a study of T cells in Graves' hyperthyroidism and ophthalmopathy (dated by TCRdb to between 2017 and 2020). Library creation used multiplex PCR. This sample was sequenced with an Illumina HiSeq 2000. Amplification of TCR beta CDR3 regions was carried out from RNA transcripts. For the first round of RT-PCR on the TCR CDR3, the HTBI primer set was used together with the Qiagen OneStep RT-PCR kit. TCRdb trimmed public reads at Q25 via fastp, called clones via MiXCR and kept in-frame beta chains. All rows with the same CDR3 protein become a single entry with the most common DNA and genes. The sample data list approximately 600,000 distinct CDR3 sequences, and around 21% of these were observed just once. The ten largest clones capture about 35% of the sample. Sequenced input: blood. The receptors were sampled from a man aged 25 to 40 with Graves' ophthalmopathy.

The rearrangement joins TRBV28 to TRBJ1-2, with a possible D match to TRBD1 (6 bases). The V end lost 6 bases, the J end lost 5 bases, and 10 bases lay between the germline ends. The CDR3 spans 12 residues. The germline V gene has CDR1 MDHEN and CDR2 SYDVKM. This CDR3 reads CASSHREYGYTF. Here the CDR3 DNA reads TGTGCCAGCAGCCACAGGGAGTATGGCTACACCTTC.

This clonotype showed up many times. This sequence joins TRBV10-3 and TRBJ2-2; 12 nucleotides match TRBD1. The germline V gene has CDR1 ENHRY and CDR2 SYGVKD. Trimming removed 2 bases from V and 2 bases from J; junction bases left unmatched: 6. The CDR3 has 18 residues. This CDR3 is CAISEPGQGAVNTGELFF. Here the CDR3 DNA reads TGTGCCATCAGTGAGCCGGGACAGGGGGCTGTAAACACCGGGGAGCTGTTTTTT.

This clonotype has ten or more counts. The CDR3 protein is CASKLSGDTDTQYF. The CDR3 DNA follows: TGTGCCAGCAAACTTAGCGGGGACACAGATACGCAGTATTTT. The V gene is TRBV27, the J gene TRBJ2-3; 8 bases are shared with TRBD2. V lost 7 bases and J lost 2; bases outside the gene matches: 5. Germline lookup yields CDR1 MNHEY and CDR2 SMNVEV (reference sequence). This CDR3 spans 14 amino acids.

The chain has TRBV28 and TRBJ2-2; 11 positions match TRBD2. Germline-derived CDR1 and CDR2 are MDHEN and SYDVKM. The CDR3 extends over 18 amino acids. Trimming removed 6 bases from V and 6 bases from J; junction bases left unmatched: 15. The DNA for the CDR3 is TGTGCCAGCAGCCAAGAAGCCTTAGCGGGAGGGCACCCCGGGGAGCTGTTTTTT. Translation: CASSQEALAGGHPGELFF.

This clonotype has only one observation. The chain uses TRBV5-1 and TRBJ2-5; 15 bases are a match to TRBD2. The CDR3 length is 17 residues. CDR1 is SGHRS, CDR2 YFSETQ, per germline. The V segment lost 5 bases and the J segment 0 bases; nucleotides outside the gene matches: 5. CDR3 sequence (DNA): TGCGCCAGCAGACAATGGACTAGCGGGGGGGACCAAGAGACCCAGTACTTC. Protein product: CASRQWTSGGDQETQYF.

The rearrangement uses TRBV10-1 and TRBJ2-1; 13 bases agree with TRBD2. The V and J ends lost 3 bases and 9 bases, in that order; junction bases with no gene match: 5. Germline values: CDR1 WNHNN, CDR2 SYGVQD (reference sequence). CDR3 length: 15 amino acids. The CDR3 sequence: CASSEGTSGKSEQFF. CDR3 sequence (DNA): TGCGCCAGCAGTGAAGGGACTAGCGGGAAGAGTGAGCAGTTCTTC.

In this sample, this clonotype turned up a few times. The J gene is TRBJ2-7, the V gene TRBV7-9; TRBD1 agrees at 10 bases. Germline V gives CDR1 SEHNR, CDR2 FQNEAQ (reference sequence). The CDR3 consists of 16 residues. V shed 6 bases and J 2 bases; nucleotides not matched to a gene: 10. The CDR3 nucleotides read TGTGCCAGCAGTCTCAGTTCGGGACAGGGGACCTACGAGCAGTACTTC. Encoded protein: CASSLSSGQGTYEQYF.

This clonotype has only a few counts. V and J are TRBV20-1 and TRBJ2-3, with TRBD2 identical over 12 bases. V gave up 5 bases and J gave up 5 bases; unmatched junction bases: 8. CDR1 is DFQATT, CDR2 SNEGSKA, per germline (reference sequence). The CDR3 totals 15 residues. CDR3 residues: CSAPRLAGVIDTQYF. CDR3 DNA: TGCAGTGCTCCAAGACTAGCGGGAGTTATAGATACGCAGTATTTT.

This clonotype was observed at least ten times. The chain combines TRBV11-2 with TRBJ1-2; 7 positions match TRBD1. Losses at the gene ends were 5 bases for V and 4 bases for J; bases not matched to a gene: 7. In germline, CDR1 is SGHAT, CDR2 FQNNGV. CDR3 length equals 14 residues. The CDR3 protein is CASSRTGEAYGYTF. In DNA, the CDR3 is TGTGCCAGCAGCCGAACAGGGGAGGCCTATGGCTACACCTTC. The full variable domain, completed using reference TRBV11-2 and TRBJ1-2, is EAGVAQSPRYKIIEKRQSVAFWCNPISGHATLYWYQQILGQGPKLLIQFQNNGVVDDSQLPKDRFSAERLKGVDSTLKIQPAKLEDSAVYLCASSRTGEAYGYTFGSGTRLTVV.

There are many counts of this clonotype. The chain uses TRBV11-2 and TRBJ2-3; possible D gene TRBD2, 5 bases. Between the trimmed V and J ends, which lost 5 bases and 6 bases, there was a span of 9 bases. There are 12 residues in the CDR3. CDR1 is SGHAT and CDR2 is FQNNGV in the germline V gene. The CDR3 sequence is CASSHGEDTQYF. DNA of the CDR3: TGTGCCAGCAGCCATGGGGAGGATACGCAGTATTTT.

The chain carries TRBV10-2 and TRBJ2-3; D perhaps matches TRBD2 (5 bases). Germline CDR1 and CDR2: WSHSY and SAAADI. Trimming shortened V by 6 bases and J by 2 bases, and 15 bases separated the two germline ends. The CDR3 totals 15 residues. CDR3 loop: CASRDDGVTTDTQYF. For the CDR3, the DNA is TGCGCCAGCAGAGATGACGGGGTCACCACAGATACGCAGTATTTT.

This clonotype was observed many times. The chain employs TRBV7-3 and TRBJ2-2, with D unclear. This CDR3 is 13 amino acids long. The germline CDR1 and CDR2 sequences are SGHTA and FQGTGA. V shed 5 bases and J shed 5 bases, with 9 bases lying between them. CDR3 in DNA: TGTGCCAGCAGCCCACCTGGGACCGGGGAGCTGTTTTTT. Amino acids: CASSPPGTGELFF.

The CDR3 bases are TGTGCCTGGAGAGCACCAGGGGTCGCGAATTCACCCCTCCACTTT. Protein product: CAWRAPGVANSPLHF. The chain links TRBV30 to TRBJ1-6; tentative D call: TRBD1 (6 bases). CDR3 length: 15 residues. CDR1 GTSNPN and CDR2 SVGIG come from the germline V gene (reference sequence). The ends were cut back, 3 bases at V and 7 bases at J, with 16 bases in the middle. The variable domain in full, with the rest retrieved from reference TRBV30 and TRBJ1-6, is SQTIHQWPATLVQPVGSPLSLECTVEGTSNPNLYWYRQAAGRGLQLLFYSVGIGQISSEVPQNLSASRPQDRQFILSSKKLLLSDSGFYLCAWRAPGVANSPLHFGNGTRLTVT.

In its sample, this clonotype was seen a few times. The gene calls are TRBV6-1 and TRBJ1-1, with D possibly TRBD1 on 5 matching bases. The V gene's germline CDR1 is MNHNS and CDR2 SASEGT. V was cut by 2 bases and J by 2 bases, with 15 bases left in between. The CDR3 length is 16 residues. The CDR3 bases are TGTGCCAGCAGTGAACTGGGGGGGATCTCAAACACTGAAGCTTTCTTT. It codes for CASSELGGISNTEAFF.

The chain links TRBV10-3 to TRBJ1-1; 9 positions match TRBD1. Germline-derived CDR1 and CDR2 are ENHRY and SYGVKD. Unmatched junction bases numbered 18, after V lost 0 bases and J lost 1 base. The CDR3 has 21 residues. The CDR3 here is CAISESLYHTQQGAANTEAFF. The CDR3 bases are TGTGCCATCAGTGAGTCTTTATACCATACCCAACAGGGGGCCGCGAACACTGAAGCTTTCTTT.

The CDR3 reads CAISESRGMDNEQYF. CDR3 bases: TGTGCCATCAGTGAGTCCCGAGGGATGGATAACGAGCAGTACTTC. This chain connects TRBV10-3 to TRBJ2-7, with D perhaps matching TRBD2 (5 bases). The V and J ends lost 0 bases and 5 bases respectively, with 14 bases between them. The CDR3 is 15 residues long. The germline gives CDR1 ENHRY, CDR2 SYGVKD.

The chain carries TRBV29-1 and TRBJ2-2; TRBD2 aligns across 11 bases. The germline V gene encodes CDR1 SQVTM and CDR2 ANQGSEA. CDR3 length equals 15 residues. J lost 6 bases, V lost 7 bases, and 10 bases had no gene match. The CDR3 reads CSGLAGGTSPGELFF. The CDR3 bases are TGCAGCGGGCTAGCGGGAGGAACCTCCCCCGGGGAGCTGTTTTTT.